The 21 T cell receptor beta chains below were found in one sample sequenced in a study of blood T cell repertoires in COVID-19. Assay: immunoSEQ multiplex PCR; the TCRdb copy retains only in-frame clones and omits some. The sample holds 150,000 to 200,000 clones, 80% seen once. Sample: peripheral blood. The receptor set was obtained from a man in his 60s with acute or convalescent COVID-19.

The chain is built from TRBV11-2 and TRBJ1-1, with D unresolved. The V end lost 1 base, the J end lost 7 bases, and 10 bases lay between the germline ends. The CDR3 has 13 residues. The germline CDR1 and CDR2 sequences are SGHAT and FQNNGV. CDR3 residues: CASSLVIPGEAFF. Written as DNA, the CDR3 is TGTGCCAGCAGCTTAGTGATCCCGGGTGAAGCTTTCTTT. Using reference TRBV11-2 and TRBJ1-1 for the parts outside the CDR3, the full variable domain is EAGVAQSPRYKIIEKRQSVAFWCNPISGHATLYWYQQILGQGPKLLIQFQNNGVVDDSQLPKDRFSAERLKGVDSTLKIQPAKLEDSAVYLCASSLVIPGEAFFGQGTRLTVV.

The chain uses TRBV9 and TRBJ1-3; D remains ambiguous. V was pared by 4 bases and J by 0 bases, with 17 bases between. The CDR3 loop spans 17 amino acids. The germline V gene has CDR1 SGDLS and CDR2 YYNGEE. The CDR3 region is CASSPSSLQASGNTIYF. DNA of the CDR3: TGTGCCAGCAGCCCCTCCTCCCTCCAGGCCTCTGGAAACACCATATATTTT.

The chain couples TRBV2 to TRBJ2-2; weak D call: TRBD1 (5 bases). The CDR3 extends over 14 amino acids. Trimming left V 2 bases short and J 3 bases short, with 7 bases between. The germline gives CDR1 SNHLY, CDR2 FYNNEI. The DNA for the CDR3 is TGTGCCAGCAGTGAACAGGGATACACCGGGGAGCTGTTTTTT. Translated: CASSEQGYTGELFF. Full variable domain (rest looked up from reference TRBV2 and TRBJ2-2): EPEVTQTPSHQVTQMGQEVILRCVPISNHLYFYWYRQILGQKVEFLVSFYNNEISEKSEIFDDQFSVERPDGSNFTLKIRSTKLEDSAMYFCASSEQGYTGELFFGEGSRLTVL.

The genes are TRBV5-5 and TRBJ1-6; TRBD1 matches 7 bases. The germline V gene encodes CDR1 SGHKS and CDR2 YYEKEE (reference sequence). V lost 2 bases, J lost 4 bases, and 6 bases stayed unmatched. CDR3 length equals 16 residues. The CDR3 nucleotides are TGTGCCAGCAGCTTCGACAGGGTCACTTATAATTCACCCCTCCACTTT. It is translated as CASSFDRVTYNSPLHF. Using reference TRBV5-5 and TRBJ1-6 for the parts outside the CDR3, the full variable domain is DAGVTQSPTHLIKTRGQQVTLRCSPISGHKSVSWYQQVLGQGPQFIFQYYEKEERGRGNFPDRFSARQFPNYSSELNVNALLLGDSALYLCASSFDRVTYNSPLHFGNGTRLTVT.

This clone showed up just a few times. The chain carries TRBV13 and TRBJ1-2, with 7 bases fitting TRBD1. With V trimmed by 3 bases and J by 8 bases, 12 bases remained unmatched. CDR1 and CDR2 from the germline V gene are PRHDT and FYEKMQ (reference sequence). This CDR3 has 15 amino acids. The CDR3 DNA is TGTGCCAGCAGCTTTGACAGGGCCGGTGGGGAGGGCTACACCTTC. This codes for CASSFDRAGGEGYTF. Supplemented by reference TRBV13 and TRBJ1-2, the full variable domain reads AAGVIQSPRHLIKEKRETATLKCYPIPRHDTVYWYQQGPGQDPQFLISFYEKMQSDKGSIPDRFSAQQFSDYHSELNMSSLELGDSALYFCASSFDRAGGEGYTFGSGTRLTVV.

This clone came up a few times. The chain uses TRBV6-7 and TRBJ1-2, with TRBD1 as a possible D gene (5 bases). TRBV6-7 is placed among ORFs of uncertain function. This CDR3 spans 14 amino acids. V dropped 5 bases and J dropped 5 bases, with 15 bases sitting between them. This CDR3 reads CASSRGTGEYGYTF. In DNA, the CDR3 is TGTGCCAGCAGTCGAGGGACGGGAGAGTATGGCTACACCTTC.

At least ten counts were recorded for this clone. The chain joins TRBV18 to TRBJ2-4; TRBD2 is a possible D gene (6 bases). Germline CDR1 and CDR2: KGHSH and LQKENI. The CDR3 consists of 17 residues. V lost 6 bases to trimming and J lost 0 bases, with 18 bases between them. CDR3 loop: CASSQQGLPLAKNIQYF. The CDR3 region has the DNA TGTGCCAGCTCCCAGCAGGGACTCCCATTAGCCAAAAACATTCAGTACTTC.

The chain's CDR3 is CASSTSSGSVDEQFF. CDR3 DNA: TGTGCCAGCAGTACCTCTAGCGGGAGTGTCGATGAGCAGTTCTTC. This chain connects TRBV6-5 to TRBJ2-1; 10 bases fit TRBD2. The germline gives CDR1 MNHEY, CDR2 SVGAGI. V was pared by 5 bases and J by 8 bases, with 9 bases of the junction left unmatched. This CDR3 region has 15 residues.

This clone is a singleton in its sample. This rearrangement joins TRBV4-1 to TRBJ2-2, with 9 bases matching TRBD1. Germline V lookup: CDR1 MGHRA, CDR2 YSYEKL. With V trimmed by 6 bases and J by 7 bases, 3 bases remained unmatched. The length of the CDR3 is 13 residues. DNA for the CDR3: TGCGCCAGCAGACGGACAGGGGACGGGGAGCTGTTTTTT. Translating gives CASRRTGDGELFF.

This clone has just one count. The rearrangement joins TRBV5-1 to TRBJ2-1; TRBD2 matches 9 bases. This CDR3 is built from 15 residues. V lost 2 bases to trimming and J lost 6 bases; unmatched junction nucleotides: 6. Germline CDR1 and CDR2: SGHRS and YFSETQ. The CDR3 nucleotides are TGCGCCAGCAGCTTTAGTCTAGCGGGGTCCAATGAGCAGTTCTTC. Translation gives CASSFSLAGSNEQFF. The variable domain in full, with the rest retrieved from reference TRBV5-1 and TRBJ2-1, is KAGVTQTPRYLIKTRGQQVTLSCSPISGHRSVSWYQQTPGQGLQFLFEYFSETQRNKGNFPGRFSGRQFSNSRSEMNVSTLELGDSALYLCASSFSLAGSNEQFFGPGTRLTVL.

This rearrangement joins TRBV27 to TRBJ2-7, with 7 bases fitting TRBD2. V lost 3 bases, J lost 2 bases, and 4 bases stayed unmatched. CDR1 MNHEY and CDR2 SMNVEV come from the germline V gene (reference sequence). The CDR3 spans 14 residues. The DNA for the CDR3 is TGTGCCAGCAGTTTTCAGGGAGGGGCCTACGAGCAGTACTTC. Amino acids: CASSFQGGAYEQYF.

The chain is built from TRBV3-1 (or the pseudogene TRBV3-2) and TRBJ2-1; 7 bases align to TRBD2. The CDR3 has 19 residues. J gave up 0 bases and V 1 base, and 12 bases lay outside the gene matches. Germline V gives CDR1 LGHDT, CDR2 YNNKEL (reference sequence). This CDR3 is CASSQGILALFSSYNEQFF. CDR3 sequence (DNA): TGTGCCAGCAGCCAAGGCATACTAGCGTTATTTAGCTCCTACAATGAGCAGTTCTTC.

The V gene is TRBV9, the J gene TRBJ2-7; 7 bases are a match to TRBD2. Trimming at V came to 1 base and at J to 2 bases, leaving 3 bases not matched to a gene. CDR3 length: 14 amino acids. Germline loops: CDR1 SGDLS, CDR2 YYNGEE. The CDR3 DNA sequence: TGTGCCAGCAGCGTAACAGCGGGGACCTACGAGCAGTACTTC. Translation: CASSVTAGTYEQYF.

CDR3: CASSRSPGRANEKLFF. CDR3 sequence (DNA): TGTGCCAGCAGCCGCAGCCCGGGTAGAGCTAATGAAAAACTGTTTTTT. J is TRBJ1-4 and V is TRBV4-2; the D is unclear. Trimming cost V 4 bases and J 3 bases, with 15 bases left between them. Looked up from germline, CDR1 is LGHNA and CDR2 is YNFKEQ. This CDR3 contains 16 residues.

CDR3 DNA: TGTGCCACCAGCAGAGAGGGCAGCGGCAACTACGAGCAGTACTTC. Translating it yields CATSREGSGNYEQYF. The chain recombines TRBV15 with TRBJ2-7; tentative D call: TRBD2 (5 bases). Per germline, CDR1 LNHNV and CDR2 YYDKDF (reference sequence). The CDR3 has 15 amino acids. The V gene lost 0 bases and the J gene lost 3 bases, with 12 bases spanning the gap.

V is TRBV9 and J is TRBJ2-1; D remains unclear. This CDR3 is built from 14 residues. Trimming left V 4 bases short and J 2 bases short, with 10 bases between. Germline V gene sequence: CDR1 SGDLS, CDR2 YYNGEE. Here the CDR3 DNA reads TGTGCCAGCAGCCCCCTAATTGCCTACAATGAGCAGTTCTTC. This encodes CASSPLIAYNEQFF.

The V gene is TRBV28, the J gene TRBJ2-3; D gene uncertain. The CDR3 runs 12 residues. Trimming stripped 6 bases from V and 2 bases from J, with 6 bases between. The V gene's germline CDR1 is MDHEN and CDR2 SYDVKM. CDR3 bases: TGTGCCAGCAGGTCTTACACAGATACGCAGTATTTT. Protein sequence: CASRSYTDTQYF.

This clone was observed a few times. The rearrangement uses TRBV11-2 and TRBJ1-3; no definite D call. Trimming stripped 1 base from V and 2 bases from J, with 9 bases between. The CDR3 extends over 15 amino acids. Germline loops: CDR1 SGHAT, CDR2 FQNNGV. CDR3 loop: CASSLALTAGNTIYF. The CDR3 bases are TGTGCCAGCAGCTTAGCCCTAACGGCTGGAAACACCATATATTTT.

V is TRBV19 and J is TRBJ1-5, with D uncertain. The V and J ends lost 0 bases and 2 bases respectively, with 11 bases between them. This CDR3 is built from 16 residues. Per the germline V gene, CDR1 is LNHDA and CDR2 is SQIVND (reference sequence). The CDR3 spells CASSIEGLYGNQPQHF. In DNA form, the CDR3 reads TGTGCCAGTAGTATAGAGGGCCTATACGGCAATCAGCCCCAGCATTTT.

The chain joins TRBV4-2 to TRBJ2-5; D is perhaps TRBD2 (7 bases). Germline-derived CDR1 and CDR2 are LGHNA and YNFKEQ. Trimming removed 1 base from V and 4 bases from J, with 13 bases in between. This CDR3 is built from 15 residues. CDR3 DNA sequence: TGTGCCAGCAGCCAAGGTTTGGGGGGGCTAGAGACCCAGTACTTC. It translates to CASSQGLGGLETQYF.

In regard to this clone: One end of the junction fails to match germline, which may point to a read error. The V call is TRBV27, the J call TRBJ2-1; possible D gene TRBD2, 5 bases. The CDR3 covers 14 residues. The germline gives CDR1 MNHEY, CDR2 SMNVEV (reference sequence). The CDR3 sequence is CATSWRSWVDEQFF. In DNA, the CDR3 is TGTGCCACCAGTTGGAGGTCGTGGGTGGATGAGCAGTTCTTC.